This T cell receptor beta chain was observed in a study of control samples from healthy donors and cancer patients. Trimming cost V 4 bases and J 3 bases, with 13 bases left between them. The CDR3 runs to 14 residues. The germline V gene encodes CDR1 SEHNR and CDR2 FQNEAQ (reference sequence). Sequencing used immunoSEQ multiplex PCR; TCRdb keeps in-frame clones, though not all of them. This table has about 110,000 clones, less than 95% appearing once. The sequencing sample was made of blood. The sequence derives from a human donor in good health. The donor label of this sample is uncertain. V and J are TRBV7-9 and TRBJ2-7; D is possibly TRBD1 (6 bases). The CDR3 region is CASSYTGTYYEQYF. In DNA, the CDR3 is TGTGCCAGCAGCTACACAGGGACCTACTACGAGCAGTACTTC. Full variable domain (missing parts from reference TRBV7-9 and TRBJ2-7): DTGVSQNPRHKITKRGQNVTFRCDPISEHNRLYWYRQTLGQGPEFLTYFQNEAQLEKSRLLSDRFSAERPKGSFSTLEIQRTEQGDSAMYLCASSYTGTYYEQYFGPGTRLTVT.